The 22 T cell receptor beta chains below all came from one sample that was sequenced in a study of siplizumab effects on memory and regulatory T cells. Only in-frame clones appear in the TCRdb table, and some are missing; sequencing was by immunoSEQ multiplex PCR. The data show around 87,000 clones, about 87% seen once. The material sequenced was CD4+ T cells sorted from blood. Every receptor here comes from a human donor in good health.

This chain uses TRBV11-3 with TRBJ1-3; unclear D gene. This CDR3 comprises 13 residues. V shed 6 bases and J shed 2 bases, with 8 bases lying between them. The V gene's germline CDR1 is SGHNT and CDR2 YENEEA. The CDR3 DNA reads TGTGCCAGCAGGACCGGGGCTGGAAACACCATATATTTT. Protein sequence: CASRTGAGNTIYF.

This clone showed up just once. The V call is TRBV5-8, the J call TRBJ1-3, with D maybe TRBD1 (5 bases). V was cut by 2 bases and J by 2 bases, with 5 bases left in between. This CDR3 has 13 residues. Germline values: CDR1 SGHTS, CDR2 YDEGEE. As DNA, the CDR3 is TGTGCCAGCAGCTTCAGGGCTGGAAACACCATATATTTT. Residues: CASSFRAGNTIYF.

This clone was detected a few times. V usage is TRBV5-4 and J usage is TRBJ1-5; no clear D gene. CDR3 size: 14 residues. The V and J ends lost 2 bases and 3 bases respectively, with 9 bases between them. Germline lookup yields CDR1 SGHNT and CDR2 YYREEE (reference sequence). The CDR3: CASSLQSDNQPQHF. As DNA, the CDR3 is TGTGCCAGCAGCTTACAGTCGGACAATCAGCCCCAGCATTTT. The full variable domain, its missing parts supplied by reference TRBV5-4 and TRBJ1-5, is ETGVTQSPTHLIKTRGQQVTLRCSSQSGHNTVSWYQQALGQGPQFIFQYYREEENGRGNFPPRFSGLQFPNYSSELNVNALELDDSALYLCASSLQSDNQPQHFGDGTRLSIL.

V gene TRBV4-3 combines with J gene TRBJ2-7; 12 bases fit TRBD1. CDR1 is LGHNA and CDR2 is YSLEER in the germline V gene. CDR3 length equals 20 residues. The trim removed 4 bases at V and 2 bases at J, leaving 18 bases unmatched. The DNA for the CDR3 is TGCGCCAGCAGCCGTCAAAAAAGGGACAGGGGGCTTCGGGTTCCCTACGAGCAGTACTTC. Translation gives CASSRQKRDRGLRVPYEQYF.

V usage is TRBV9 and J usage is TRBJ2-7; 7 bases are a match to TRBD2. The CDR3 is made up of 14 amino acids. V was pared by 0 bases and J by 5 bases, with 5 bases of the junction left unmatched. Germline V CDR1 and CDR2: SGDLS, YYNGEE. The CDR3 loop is CASSVVGGSHEQYF. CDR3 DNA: TGTGCCAGCAGCGTAGTTGGCGGGAGCCACGAGCAGTACTTC.

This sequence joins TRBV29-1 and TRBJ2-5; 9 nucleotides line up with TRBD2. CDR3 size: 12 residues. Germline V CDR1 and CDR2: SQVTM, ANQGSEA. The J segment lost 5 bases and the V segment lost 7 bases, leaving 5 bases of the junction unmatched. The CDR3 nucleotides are TGCAGCGAGCGGGGGGCGGGGGAGACCCAGTACTTC. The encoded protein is CSERGAGETQYF.

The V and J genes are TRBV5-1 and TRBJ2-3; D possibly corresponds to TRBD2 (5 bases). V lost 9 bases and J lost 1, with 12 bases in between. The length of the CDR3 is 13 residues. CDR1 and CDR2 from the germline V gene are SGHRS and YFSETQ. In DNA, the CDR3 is TGCGCCACCGGCCTTAGCGGCACAGATACGCAGTATTTT. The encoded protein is CATGLSGTDTQYF.

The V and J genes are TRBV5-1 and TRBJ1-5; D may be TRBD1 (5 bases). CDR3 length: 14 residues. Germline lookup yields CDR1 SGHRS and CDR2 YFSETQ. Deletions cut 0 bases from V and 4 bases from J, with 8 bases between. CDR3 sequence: CASSLGGLNQPQHF. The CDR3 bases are TGCGCCAGCAGCTTGGGGGGACTTAATCAGCCCCAGCATTTT.

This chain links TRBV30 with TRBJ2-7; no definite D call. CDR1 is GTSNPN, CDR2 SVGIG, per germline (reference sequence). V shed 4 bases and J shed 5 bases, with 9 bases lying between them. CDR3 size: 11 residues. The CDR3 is CAWTKVDEQYF. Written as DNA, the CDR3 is TGTGCCTGGACGAAAGTAGACGAGCAGTACTTC.

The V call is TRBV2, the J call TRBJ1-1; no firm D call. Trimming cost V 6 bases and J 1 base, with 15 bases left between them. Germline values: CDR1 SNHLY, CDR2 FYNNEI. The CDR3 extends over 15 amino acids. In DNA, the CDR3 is TGTGCCAGCAGCAGAACCGGGAAGGAGAACACTGAAGCTTTCTTT. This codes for CASSRTGKENTEAFF.

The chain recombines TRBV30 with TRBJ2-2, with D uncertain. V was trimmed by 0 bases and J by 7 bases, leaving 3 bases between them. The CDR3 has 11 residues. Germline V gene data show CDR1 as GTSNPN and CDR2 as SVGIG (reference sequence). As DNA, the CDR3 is TGTGCCTGGAGTGTTCGCGGGGAGCTGTTTTTT. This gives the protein CAWSVRGELFF.

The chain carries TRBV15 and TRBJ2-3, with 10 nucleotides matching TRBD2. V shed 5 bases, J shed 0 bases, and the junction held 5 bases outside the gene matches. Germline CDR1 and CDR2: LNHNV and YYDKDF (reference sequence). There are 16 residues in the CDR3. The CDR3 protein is CATSRLAGGSTDTQYF. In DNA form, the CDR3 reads TGTGCCACCAGCCGTTTAGCGGGAGGAAGCACAGATACGCAGTATTTT.

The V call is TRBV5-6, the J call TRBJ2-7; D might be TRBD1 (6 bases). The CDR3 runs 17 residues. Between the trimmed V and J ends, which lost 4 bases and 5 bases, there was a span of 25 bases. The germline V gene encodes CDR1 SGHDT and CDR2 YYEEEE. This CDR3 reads CASSLYTSDSSSDEQYF. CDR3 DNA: TGTGCCAGCAGCCTGTATACATCGGACAGTTCTTCGGACGAGCAGTACTTC.

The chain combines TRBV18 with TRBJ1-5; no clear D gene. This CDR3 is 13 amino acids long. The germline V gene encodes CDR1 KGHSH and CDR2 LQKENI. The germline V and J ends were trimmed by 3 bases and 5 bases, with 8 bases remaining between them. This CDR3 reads CASSPDRHQPQHF. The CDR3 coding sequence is TGTGCCAGCTCACCGGACCGTCATCAGCCCCAGCATTTT.

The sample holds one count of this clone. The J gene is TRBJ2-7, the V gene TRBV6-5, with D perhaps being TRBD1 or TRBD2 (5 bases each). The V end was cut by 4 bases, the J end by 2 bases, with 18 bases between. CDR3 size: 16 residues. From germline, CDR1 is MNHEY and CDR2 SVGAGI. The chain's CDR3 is CASSSKNPGPTYEQYF. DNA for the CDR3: TGTGCCAGCAGTTCCAAAAACCCGGGACCCACCTACGAGCAGTACTTC.

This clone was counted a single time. The CDR3 sequence is CASSVLAGSTGELFF. Written as DNA, the CDR3 is TGTGCCAGCAGCGTCCTAGCGGGTTCCACCGGGGAGCTGTTTTTT. V usage is TRBV9 and J usage is TRBJ2-2, with 8 bases lining up with TRBD2. The CDR3 sequence is 15 residues long. V lost 2 bases to trimming and J lost 4 bases; unmatched junction nucleotides: 4. Germline values: CDR1 SGDLS, CDR2 YYNGEE.

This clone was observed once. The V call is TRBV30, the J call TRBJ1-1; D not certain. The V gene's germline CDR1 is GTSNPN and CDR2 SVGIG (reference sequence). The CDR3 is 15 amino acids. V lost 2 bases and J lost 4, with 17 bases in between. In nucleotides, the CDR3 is TGTGCCTGGAGTTCTTTCAGAGGAAGAAGCACTGAAGCTTTCTTT. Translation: CAWSSFRGRSTEAFF. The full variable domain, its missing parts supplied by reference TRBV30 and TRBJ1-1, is SQTIHQWPATLVQPVGSPLSLECTVEGTSNPNLYWYRQAAGRGLQLLFYSVGIGQISSEVPQNLSASRPQDRQFILSSKKLLLSDSGFYLCAWSSFRGRSTEAFFGQGTRLTVV.

Here the CDR3 DNA reads TGTGCCAGCAGCGTAGGAGGACAGGGCGAGTTACGGAACATTCAGTACTTC. Protein product: CASSVGGQGELRNIQYF. V usage is TRBV9 and J usage is TRBJ2-4; 8 bases line up with TRBD1. V dropped 0 bases and J dropped 7; count of bases not matched to a gene: 12. This CDR3 region has 17 residues. Germline V lookup: CDR1 SGDLS, CDR2 YYNGEE.

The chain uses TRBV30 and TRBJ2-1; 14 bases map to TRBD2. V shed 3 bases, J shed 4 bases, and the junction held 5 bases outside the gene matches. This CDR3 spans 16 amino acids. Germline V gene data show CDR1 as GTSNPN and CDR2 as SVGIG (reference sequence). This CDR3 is CAWRGTSGSGYNEQFF. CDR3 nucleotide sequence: TGTGCCTGGAGGGGGACTAGCGGGAGTGGATACAATGAGCAGTTCTTC.

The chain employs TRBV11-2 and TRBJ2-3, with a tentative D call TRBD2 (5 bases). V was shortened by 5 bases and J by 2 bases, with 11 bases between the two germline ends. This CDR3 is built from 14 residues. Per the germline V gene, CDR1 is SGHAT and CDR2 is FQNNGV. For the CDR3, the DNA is TGTGCCAGCAGCCTGGACTCGGTCACAGATACGCAGTATTTT. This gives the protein CASSLDSVTDTQYF.

Written as DNA, the CDR3 is TGTGCCAGCAGCGTGATATACGGAGAGACCCAGTACTTC. Protein product: CASSVIYGETQYF. V usage is TRBV27 and J usage is TRBJ2-5; no clear D. The CDR3 runs 13 residues. V lost 6 bases and J 4 bases, leaving 12 bases between the germline ends. CDR1 MNHEY and CDR2 SMNVEV come from the germline V gene (reference sequence).

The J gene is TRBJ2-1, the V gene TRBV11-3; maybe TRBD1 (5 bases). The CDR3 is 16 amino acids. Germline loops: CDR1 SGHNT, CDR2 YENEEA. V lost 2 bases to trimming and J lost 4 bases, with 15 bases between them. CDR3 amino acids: CASSLQGIEIYNEQFF. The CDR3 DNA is TGTGCCAGCAGCTTACAGGGCATAGAAATATACAATGAGCAGTTCTTC.